Below are 24 T cell receptor beta chains sequenced from a single sample in a study of shared clonotypes between healthy human individuals (TCRdb year 2020). The library was made by the immunoSEQ multiplex PCR assay. TCRdb took this table from immuneACCESS and kept in-frame rearrangements with V and J called. Such tables lack part of the clones; where checked against another copy, unresolved V genes explain under half of the gap, and the rest is unexplained. For this sample there are about 1.5 million clones; roughly 96% appear just once. The top ten constitute more than 0.9% of the sample. Sequencing used naive CD4+ T cells sorted from blood. The sample's cell subset or site label is to be understood as: CD45RA+ positively selected. The receptors shown here come from a man younger than 40 in good health.

This rearrangement joins TRBV5-4 to TRBJ2-7; D possibly corresponds to TRBD2 (5 bases). The CDR3 runs to 14 residues. Germline CDR1 SGHNT, CDR2 YYREEE (reference sequence). CDR3 sequence reads: CAYRLAFPSYEQYF. For the CDR3, the DNA is TGTGCTTACCGGCTAGCTTTTCCCTCCTACGAGCAGTACTTC.

V is TRBV5-8 and J is TRBJ2-3; D gene unclear. Germline V CDR1 and CDR2: SGHTS, YDEGEE. V lost 2 bases and J 6 bases, leaving 10 bases between the germline ends. The CDR3 has 13 amino acids. The CDR3 DNA follows: TGTGCCAGCAGCTTTGAACTGGGGGATACGCAGTATTTT. Protein product: CASSFELGDTQYF. The full variable domain, completed using reference TRBV5-8 and TRBJ2-3, is EAGVTQSPTHLIKTRGQQATLRCSPISGHTSVYWYQQALGLGLQFLLWYDEGEERNRGNFPPRFSGRQFPNYSSELNVNALELEDSALYLCASSFELGDTQYFGPGTRLTVL.

This clone was observed a single time. V and J are TRBV28 and TRBJ2-1; D perhaps matches TRBD2 (6 bases). The V end lost 4 bases, the J end lost 5 bases, and 12 bases lay between the germline ends. From germline, CDR1 is MDHEN and CDR2 SYDVKM. The CDR3 runs 14 residues. This CDR3 reads CASSSRTGDNEQFF. CDR3 in DNA: TGTGCCAGCAGTTCAAGAACGGGAGACAATGAGCAGTTCTTC.

The CDR3 nucleotides are TGTGCCAGCAACCCGGGGGTCAGAGACTCCTACGAGCAGTACTTC. Translated, it gives CASNPGVRDSYEQYF. J is TRBJ2-7 and V is TRBV2; maybe TRBD2 (6 bases). The germline CDR1 and CDR2 sequences are SNHLY and FYNNEI. The CDR3 is 15 residues long. The V end was cut by 7 bases, the J end by 0 bases, with 16 bases between. The full variable domain, in which reference TRBV2 and TRBJ2-7 provide the parts outside the CDR3, is EPEVTQTPSHQVTQMGQEVILRCVPISNHLYFYWYRQILGQKVEFLVSFYNNEISEKSEIFDDQFSVERPDGSNFTLKIRSTKLEDSAMYFCASNPGVRDSYEQYFGPGTRLTVT.

The chain joins TRBV11-2 to TRBJ2-7; D is tentatively TRBD1 or TRBD2 (7 bases each). V lost 5 bases and J lost 2, with 16 bases in between. This CDR3 region has 15 residues. Per the germline V gene, CDR1 is SGHAT and CDR2 is FQNNGV. The CDR3 nucleotides are TGTGCCAGCAGCGAGACTAGCAGGGGGACCTACGAGCAGTACTTC. It codes for CASSETSRGTYEQYF.

The chain uses TRBV10-3 and TRBJ2-3, with 7 bases aligning to TRBD2. Germline V gene lookup returns CDR1 ENHRY and CDR2 SYGVKD. This CDR3 region has 16 residues. V shed 6 bases and J 2 bases; nucleotides not matched to a gene: 11. CDR3 in amino acids: CAIRGLSGNNTDTQYF. CDR3 DNA sequence: TGTGCCATCAGGGGCCTGAGCGGGAATAACACAGATACGCAGTATTTT.

This rearrangement joins TRBV5-1 to TRBJ1-1, with D tentatively TRBD1 (6 bases). This CDR3 is 19 amino acids long. V gave up 4 bases and J gave up 1 base, with 26 bases separating them. Germline loops: CDR1 SGHRS, CDR2 YFSETQ. CDR3 in amino acids: CASSPWRPYYRVENTEAFF. Here the CDR3 DNA reads TGCGCCAGCAGCCCTTGGAGGCCATACTACAGGGTAGAGAACACTGAAGCTTTCTTT.

Here the CDR3 DNA reads TGTGCCAGCAGCGCGGGAGGGCCTGGGGCCAACGTCCTGACTTTC. This codes for CASSAGGPGANVLTF. The chain couples TRBV7-2 to TRBJ2-6; 9 bases agree with TRBD2. The J segment lost 2 bases and the V segment lost 5 bases, leaving 1 base of the junction unmatched. Germline-derived CDR1 and CDR2 are SGHTA and FQGNSA. This CDR3 is built from 15 residues.

This rearrangement joins TRBV5-1 to TRBJ2-1; D is possibly TRBD1 (5 bases). V was clipped by 4 bases and J by 0 bases, with 14 bases between them. Germline values: CDR1 SGHRS, CDR2 YFSETQ. The CDR3 extends over 16 amino acids. In nucleotides, the CDR3 is TGCGCCAGCAGCCCGGATATAGGACACTCCTACAATGAGCAGTTCTTC. Translation: CASSPDIGHSYNEQFF.

The chain recombines TRBV6-1 with TRBJ2-7; D gene uncertain. This CDR3 has 16 residues. The germline V and J ends were trimmed by 4 bases and 3 bases, with 19 bases remaining between them. Germline-derived CDR1 and CDR2 are MNHNS and SASEGT. In DNA form, the CDR3 reads TGTGCCAGCAGTGTTAATTGGGATTTAGGAATCTACGAGCAGTACTTC. It codes for CASSVNWDLGIYEQYF.

Written as DNA, the CDR3 is TGCGCCAGCAGCGCACTAGCGGGAGTTGACAATGAGCAGTTCTTC. Protein: CASSALAGVDNEQFF. The rearrangement links TRBV10-2 to TRBJ2-1; 11 positions agree with TRBD2. The CDR3 loop spans 15 amino acids. Germline V gene lookup returns CDR1 WSHSY and CDR2 SAAADI. The V gene end was trimmed by 6 bases and the J gene end by 5 bases; junction bases not matched to a gene: 6.

This chain connects TRBV19 to TRBJ2-2, with 9 bases fitting TRBD1. V shed 6 bases, J shed 8 bases, and the junction held 13 bases outside the gene matches. Germline V CDR1 and CDR2: LNHDA, SQIVND (reference sequence). This CDR3 spans 16 amino acids. The CDR3 sequence is CASRPRGTGHRGELFF. The DNA of the CDR3 is TGTGCCAGTAGGCCTCGCGGGACAGGGCATAGGGGGGAGCTGTTTTTT.

The chain has TRBV28 and TRBJ2-1, with 9 bases matching TRBD1. J lost 6 bases, V lost 5 bases, and 2 bases had no gene match. This CDR3 spans 13 amino acids. Germline loops: CDR1 MDHEN, CDR2 SYDVKM. CDR3 in amino acids: CASSVQGANEQFF. CDR3 sequence (DNA): TGTGCCAGCAGTGTACAGGGGGCCAATGAGCAGTTCTTC.

The V call is TRBV5-1, the J call TRBJ2-7; D gene uncertain. The CDR3 has 13 amino acids. The germline V and J ends were trimmed by 0 bases and 2 bases, with 6 bases remaining between them. Per germline, CDR1 SGHRS and CDR2 YFSETQ. The CDR3 bases are TGCGCCAGCAGCTTGGTTTCTACCTACGAGCAGTACTTC. This codes for CASSLVSTYEQYF. The whole variable domain, remainder taken from reference TRBV5-1 and TRBJ2-7, is KAGVTQTPRYLIKTRGQQVTLSCSPISGHRSVSWYQQTPGQGLQFLFEYFSETQRNKGNFPGRFSGRQFSNSRSEMNVSTLELGDSALYLCASSLVSTYEQYFGPGTRLTVT.

Only one count was recorded for this clone. The chain carries TRBV19 and TRBJ2-7, with D tentatively TRBD1 (5 bases). Trimming shortened V by 6 bases and J by 6 bases, and 15 bases separated the two germline ends. CDR1 and CDR2 (germline): LNHDA, SQIVND (reference sequence). The length of the CDR3 is 13 residues. CDR3 loop: CASSWPKGVEQYF. For the CDR3, the DNA is TGTGCCAGTAGCTGGCCGAAAGGGGTCGAGCAGTACTTC. Full variable domain (rest looked up from reference TRBV19 and TRBJ2-7): DGGITQSPKYLFRKEGQNVTLSCEQNLNHDAMYWYRQDPGQGLRLIYYSQIVNDFQKGDIAEGYSVSREKKESFPLTVTSAQKNPTAFYLCASSWPKGVEQYFGPGTRLTVT.

The chain employs TRBV27 and TRBJ2-2; D might be TRBD1 (6 bases). Germline V CDR1 and CDR2: MNHEY, SMNVEV (reference sequence). V gave up 5 bases and J gave up 8 bases, with 15 bases separating them. CDR3 length: 14 amino acids. The CDR3 region has the DNA TGTGCCAGCAGTACTACCCATACAGGGGGGGAGCTGTTTTTT. It specifies CASSTTHTGGELFF.

The rearrangement links TRBV7-2 to TRBJ2-1, with 9 bases fitting TRBD2. The CDR3 has 17 amino acids. Per germline, CDR1 SGHTA and CDR2 FQGNSA. Trimming took 0 bases from V and 2 from J; bases not matched to a gene: 5. The CDR3: CASSLAVAGGAYNEQFF. CDR3 DNA: TGTGCCAGCAGCTTAGCGGTGGCGGGAGGGGCCTACAATGAGCAGTTCTTC.

The chain couples TRBV29-1 to TRBJ2-5, with D unresolved. With 7 bases removed from V and 4 bases from J, the gap between germline ends came to 13 bases. This CDR3 spans 12 amino acids. The germline gives CDR1 SQVTM, CDR2 ANQGSEA. In DNA form, the CDR3 reads TGCAGCGCCCCAACTGGCTTAGAGACCCAGTACTTC. It encodes CSAPTGLETQYF.

This chain joins TRBV28 and TRBJ2-1, with 9 bases matching TRBD2. The CDR3 covers 16 residues. V shed 1 base and J 6 bases; nucleotides not matched to a gene: 7. Germline CDR1 MDHEN, CDR2 SYDVKM. This CDR3 is CASSLYYGGRANEQFF. The CDR3 DNA sequence: TGTGCCAGCAGTTTATATTACGGCGGGAGGGCCAATGAGCAGTTCTTC.

J is TRBJ1-3 and V is TRBV4-1; TRBD1 aligns across 10 bases. CDR1 and CDR2 from the germline V gene are MGHRA and YSYEKL. Unmatched junction bases numbered 6, after V lost 2 bases and J lost 2 bases. The CDR3 extends over 17 amino acids. CDR3 amino acids: CASSQKTGQGTGNTIYF. The DNA of the CDR3 is TGCGCCAGCAGCCAAAAAACGGGACAGGGGACTGGAAACACCATATATTTT.

The genes are TRBV7-6 and TRBJ2-1; the D is unclear. The V gene's germline CDR1 is SGHVS and CDR2 FNYEAQ. The germline V and J ends were trimmed by 4 bases and 1 base, with 11 bases remaining between them. The CDR3 has 15 residues. CDR3 region: CASSSPYGSYNEQFF. DNA of the CDR3: TGTGCCAGCAGCTCCCCCTACGGTTCCTACAATGAGCAGTTCTTC.

The chain links TRBV28 to TRBJ2-7; the D is unclear. The CDR3 totals 14 residues. V lost 4 bases and J lost 4, with 14 bases in between. Germline CDR1 is MDHEN and CDR2 is SYDVKM. CDR3 protein: CASSSIRSGYEQYF. The CDR3 region has the DNA TGTGCCAGCAGTTCAATACGGTCCGGGTACGAGCAGTACTTC.

J is TRBJ2-5 and V is TRBV18, with TRBD1 matching over 7 bases. V was pared by 5 bases and J by 2 bases, with 2 bases of the junction left unmatched. This CDR3 region has 13 residues. CDR1 is KGHSH and CDR2 is LQKENI in the germline V gene. CDR3 nucleotides: TGTGCCAGCTCAAGGGGACAGCAAGAGACCCAGTACTTC. This sequence encodes CASSRGQQETQYF.

CDR3 amino acids: CASSYRPSGQDNEQFF. The CDR3 nucleotides are TGCGCCAGCAGTTATCGTCCTAGCGGCCAAGACAATGAGCAGTTCTTC. The genes are TRBV10-1 and TRBJ2-1; 7 bases agree with TRBD2. The V segment lost 5 bases and the J segment 5 bases; nucleotides outside the gene matches: 12. This CDR3 spans 16 amino acids. Germline lookup yields CDR1 WNHNN and CDR2 SYGVQD (reference sequence).